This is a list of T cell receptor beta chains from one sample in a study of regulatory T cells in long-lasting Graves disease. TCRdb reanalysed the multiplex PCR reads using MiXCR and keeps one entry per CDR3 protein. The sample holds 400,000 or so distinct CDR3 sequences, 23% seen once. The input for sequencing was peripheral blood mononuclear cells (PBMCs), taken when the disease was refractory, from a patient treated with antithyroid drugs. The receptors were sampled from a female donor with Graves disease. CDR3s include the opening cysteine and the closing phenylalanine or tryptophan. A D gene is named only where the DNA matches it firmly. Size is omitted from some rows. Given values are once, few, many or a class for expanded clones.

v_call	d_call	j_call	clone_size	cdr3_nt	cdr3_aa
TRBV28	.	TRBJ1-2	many	TGTGCCTCCCGCCTAAACTATGGCTACACCTTC	CASRLNYGYTF
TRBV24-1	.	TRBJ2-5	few	TGTGCCACCAGTGTGCCGGGGCTAGAGACCCAGTACTTC	CATSVPGLETQYF
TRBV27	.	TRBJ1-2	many	TGTGCCAGCAGTTTATCGAACCCACCCTATGGCTACACCTTC	CASSLSNPPYGYTF
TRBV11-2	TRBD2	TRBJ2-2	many	TGTGCCAGCAGCTTAGCTAGCGGGATCGCCGGGGAGCTGTTTTTT	CASSLASGIAGELFF
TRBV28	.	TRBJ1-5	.	TGTGCCAGCAGTCCAGGCCCCAGCTGGCCCCAGCATTTT	CASSPGPSWPQHF
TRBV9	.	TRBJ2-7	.	TGTGCCAGCAGCGCTCCGGGACGGCTCTACGAGCAGTACTTC	CASSAPGRLYEQYF
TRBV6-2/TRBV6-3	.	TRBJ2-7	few	TGTGCCAGCAGCGTAGGGCGTAGCTACGAGCAGTACTTC	CASSVGRSYEQYF
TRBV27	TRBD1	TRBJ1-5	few	TGTGCCAGCAGTTTACGGGGACAGGGCAATCAGCCCCAGCATTTT	CASSLRGQGNQPQHF
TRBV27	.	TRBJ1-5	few	TGTGCCAGCAGTTTATCAGGGCGCAATCAGCCCCAGCATTTT	CASSLSGRNQPQHF
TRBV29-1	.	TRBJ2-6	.	TGCAGCGTTTCCCTGTCCGTTGGGGCCAACGTCCTGACTTTC	CSVSLSVGANVLTF
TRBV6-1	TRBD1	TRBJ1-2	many	TGTGCCAGCAGTGAAGCTTCAGGGGGCTATGGCTACACCTTC	CASSEASGGYGYTF
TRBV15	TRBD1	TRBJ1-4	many	TGTGCCACCAGCAGACAACCGGGACAGGGTGAGGAAAAACTGTTTTTT	CATSRQPGQGEEKLFF
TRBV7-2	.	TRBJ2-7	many	TGTGCCAGCAGCTTAGGCATCCAGGGCACCGAGCAGTACTTC	CASSLGIQGTEQYF
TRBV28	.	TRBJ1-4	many	TGTGCCAGCATGGCAGGAACGTATGAAAAACTGTTTTTT	CASMAGTYEKLFF
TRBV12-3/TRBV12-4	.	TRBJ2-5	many	TGTGCCAGCAGTTTGGACCTACGGGCCCAGTACTTC	CASSLDLRAQYF
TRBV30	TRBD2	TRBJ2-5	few	TGTGCCTGGAGTCGACTAGCGGGAGTAGGAGAGACCCAGTACTTC	CAWSRLAGVGETQYF
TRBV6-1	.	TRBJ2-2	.	TGTGCCAGCAGTGAACCCTCGGGACTTTACACCGGGGAGCTGTTTTTT	CASSEPSGLYTGELFF
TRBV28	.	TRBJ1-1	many	TGTGCCAGCAGCCCGACACTGAACACTGAAGCTTTCTTT	CASSPTLNTEAFF
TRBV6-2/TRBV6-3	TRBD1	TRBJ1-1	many	TGTGCCAGCAGTCGCCCCCGACAGGGAGGTTGGGCCACTGAAGCTTTCTTT	CASSRPRQGGWATEAFF
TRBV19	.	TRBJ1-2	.	TGTGCCAGTAGTGCACAGGGCGCTGGGATGTATGGCTACACCTTC	CASSAQGAGMYGYTF
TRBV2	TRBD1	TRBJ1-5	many	TGTGCCAGCAGACCCGACAGGGTCAATCAGCCCCAGCATTTT	CASRPDRVNQPQHF
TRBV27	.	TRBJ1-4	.	TGTGCCAGCAGTTTGGGCAGGTATGAGGAAAAACTGTTTTTT	CASSLGRYEEKLFF
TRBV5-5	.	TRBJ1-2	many	TGTGCCAGCAGCCCCTTCCCGGGGTATGGCTACACCTTC	CASSPFPGYGYTF
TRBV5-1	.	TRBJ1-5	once	TGCGCCAGCAGCGCCTCGGGCATAGGAGGGGATCAGCCCCAGCATTTT	CASSASGIGGDQPQHF
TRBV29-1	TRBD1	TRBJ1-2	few	TGCAGCGTTACGGACAGGGTAAACGATGACTACACCTTC	CSVTDRVNDDYTF
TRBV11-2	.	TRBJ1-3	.	TGTGCCAGCAGCTTAGGTCTCGTGGTAGCTGGAAACACCATATATTTT	CASSLGLVVAGNTIYF
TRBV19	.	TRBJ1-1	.	TGTGCCAGTAGTATAGGAGGGGGGCGCCGGACTGAAGCTTTCTTT	CASSIGGGRRTEAFF
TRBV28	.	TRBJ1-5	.	TGTGCCAGCAGTTTCAGAGAACCCCAGCATTTT	CASSFREPQHF
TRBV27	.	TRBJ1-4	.	TGTGCCAGCAGTCTGCTAGGGGAAACTAATGAAAAACTGTTTTTT	CASSLLGETNEKLFF
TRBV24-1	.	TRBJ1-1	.	TGTGCCACCAGTGCGGGGTCCCAAGCTTTCTTT	CATSAGSQAFF
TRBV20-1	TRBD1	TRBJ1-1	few	TGCAGTGCATCGACAGGGACCACTGAAGCTTTCTTT	CSASTGTTEAFF
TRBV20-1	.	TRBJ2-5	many	TGCAGTGCAAGGAACGTGCAAGAGACCCAGTACTTC	CSARNVQETQYF
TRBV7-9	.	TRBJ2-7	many	TGTGCCAGCAGCTTAAATTGGGAGGCGGGCGAGCAGTACTTC	CASSLNWEAGEQYF
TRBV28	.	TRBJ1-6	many	TGTGCCGGACGGGACCAGGGGCTGAATTCACCCCTCCACTTT	CAGRDQGLNSPLHF
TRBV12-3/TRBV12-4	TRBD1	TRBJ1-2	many	TGTGCCAGCAGTCACAACCGACAGGGGGCGGCTGGCTACACCTTC	CASSHNRQGAAGYTF
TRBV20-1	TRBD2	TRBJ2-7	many	TGCAGTGCTAGATCGCCAGGACTAGCGGGAGCGTACGAGCAGTACTTC	CSARSPGLAGAYEQYF
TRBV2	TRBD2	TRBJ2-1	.	TGTGCCAGCAGTAGCGGGGGAGCGGGAGAATCGGAAAATGAGCAGTTCTTC	CASSSGGAGESENEQFF
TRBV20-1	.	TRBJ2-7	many	TGCAGTGCTAGGGAGATAGGGGTCGAGTTATACGAGCAGTACTTC	CSAREIGVELYEQYF
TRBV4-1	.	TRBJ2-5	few	TGCGCCAGCAGCCAAGAGTACGGGACCCAGTACTTC	CASSQEYGTQYF
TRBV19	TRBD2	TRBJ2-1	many	TGTGCCAGTAGACTGGGGGGGAGGCCTTACAATGAGCAGTTCTTC	CASRLGGRPYNEQFF
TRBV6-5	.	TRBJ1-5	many	TGTGCCAGCAGTTTACAGGGACCTCAGCCCCAGCATTTT	CASSLQGPQPQHF
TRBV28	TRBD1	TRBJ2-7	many	TGTGCCAGCAGACGCCTGACAGGGGCCTACGAGCAGTACTTC	CASRRLTGAYEQYF
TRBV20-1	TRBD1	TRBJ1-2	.	TGCAGTGCTAGAACCGGGACAGGGCGGGGTGGCTACACCTTC	CSARTGTGRGGYTF